The 4 T cell receptor beta chains reported below all come from one sample, sequenced in a study of cytomegalovirus exposure and HLA in healthy donors. Amplification used 60 Vbeta primers and 13 Jbeta primers. Assay used: immunoSEQ multiplex PCR; TCRdb lists only in-frame clones, some missing. The sample includes roughly 100,000 clones, about three quarters of them seen just once. The sample was PBMCs. The receptors stem from a female donor in good health and CMV-seropositive.

V and J are TRBV4-2 and TRBJ2-1; 9 nucleotides agree with TRBD1. V was clipped by 4 bases and J by 4 bases; unmatched bases: 8. Germline CDR1 LGHNA, CDR2 YNFKEQ. The CDR3 length is 16 residues. In DNA form, the CDR3 reads TGTGCCAGCAGCCCTACCGGGACAGGGAGGTACAATGAGCAGTTCTTC. Its translation is CASSPTGTGRYNEQFF.

The genes are TRBV28 and TRBJ2-1; no clear D gene. Trimming stripped 2 bases from V and 0 bases from J, with 8 bases between. Germline CDR1 is MDHEN and CDR2 is SYDVKM. The CDR3 has 15 amino acids. CDR3 sequence (DNA): TGTGCCAGCAGTTTACCGGTATACTCCTACAATGAGCAGTTCTTC. This encodes CASSLPVYSYNEQFF.

Of note for this clone: The same CDR3 arises from other DNA sequences in this sample as well. The V and J genes are TRBV18 and TRBJ1-6, with 8 bases lining up with TRBD1. The CDR3 is 14 residues long. CDR1 and CDR2 from the germline V gene are KGHSH and LQKENI. V was pared by 6 bases and J by 4 bases, with 2 bases of the junction left unmatched. CDR3 sequence reads: CASSRDRYNSPLHF. DNA for the CDR3: TGTGCCAGCTCCCGGGACAGGTATAATTCACCCCTCCACTTT.

The chain joins TRBV6-1 to TRBJ2-1; a weak D match, TRBD2 (5 bases). Germline values: CDR1 MNHNS, CDR2 SASEGT. Deletions cut 2 bases from V and 6 bases from J, with 14 bases between. There are 15 residues in the CDR3. The CDR3 nucleotides are TGTGCCAGCAGTGAATCCGAGGGAGCAGGCAATGAGCAGTTCTTC. It encodes CASSESEGAGNEQFF.